The entry that follows covers one T cell receptor beta chain sequence. TCRdb called the 5' RACE reads again in MiXCR, with one record for every CDR3 protein. The top ten clones hold approximately 3.3% of a sample with under 400,000 distinct CDR3 sequences, roughly an eighth of them seen once. These data come from a study of T cells after yellow fever vaccination. The CDR3 spans 16 residues. Per germline, CDR1 MGHRA and CDR2 YSYEKL. Trimming pared 3 bases from V and 2 bases from J, leaving 16 bases between. V gene TRBV4-1 combines with J gene TRBJ1-2; D might be TRBD1 (5 bases). This receptor was obtained from a man aged 18 to 30 who received the YFV17D yellow fever vaccine. Sequencing used CD4+ T cells sorted from PBMCs, obtained 15 days after the yellow fever booster vaccination. This CDR3 is CASSHPRGSLNYGYTF. The CDR3 DNA reads TGCGCCAGCAGCCACCCAAGGGGCAGTCTAAACTATGGCTACACCTTC.